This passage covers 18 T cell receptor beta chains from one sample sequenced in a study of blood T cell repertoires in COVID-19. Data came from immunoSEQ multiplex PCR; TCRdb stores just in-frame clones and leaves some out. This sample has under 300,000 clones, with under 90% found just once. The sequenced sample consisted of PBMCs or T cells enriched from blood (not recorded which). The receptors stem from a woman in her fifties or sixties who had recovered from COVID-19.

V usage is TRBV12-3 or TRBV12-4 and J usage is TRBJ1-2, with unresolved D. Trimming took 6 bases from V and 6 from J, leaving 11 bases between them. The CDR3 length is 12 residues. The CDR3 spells CASSPGGNGYTF. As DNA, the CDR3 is TGTGCCAGCAGCCCCGGCGGGAATGGCTACACCTTC.

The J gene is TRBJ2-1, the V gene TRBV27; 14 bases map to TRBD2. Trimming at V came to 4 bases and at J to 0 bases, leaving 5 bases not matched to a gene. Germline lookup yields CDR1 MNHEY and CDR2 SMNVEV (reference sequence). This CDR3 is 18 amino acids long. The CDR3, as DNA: TGTGCCAGCAGTTCCGGGACTAGCGGGGGTCCCTCCTACAATGAGCAGTTCTTC. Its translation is CASSSGTSGGPSYNEQFF.

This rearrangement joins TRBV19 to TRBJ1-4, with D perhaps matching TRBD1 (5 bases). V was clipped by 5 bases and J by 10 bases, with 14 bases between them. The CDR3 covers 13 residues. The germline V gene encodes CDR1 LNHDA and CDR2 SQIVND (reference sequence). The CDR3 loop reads CASSYLGRGKLFF. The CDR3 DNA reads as TGTGCCAGTAGTTACTTGGGAAGGGGAAAACTGTTTTTT.

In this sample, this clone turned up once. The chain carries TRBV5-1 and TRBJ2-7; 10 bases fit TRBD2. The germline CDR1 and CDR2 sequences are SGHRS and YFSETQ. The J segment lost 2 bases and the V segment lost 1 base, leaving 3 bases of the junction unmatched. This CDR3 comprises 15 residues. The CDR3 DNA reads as TGCGCCAGCAGCTTGACCGGACTAGCGGCCTACGAGCAGTACTTC. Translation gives CASSLTGLAAYEQYF.

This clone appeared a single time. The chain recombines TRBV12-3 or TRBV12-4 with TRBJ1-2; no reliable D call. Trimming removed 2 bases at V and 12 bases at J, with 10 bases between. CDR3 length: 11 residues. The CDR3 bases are TGTGCCAGCAGTTTACAGGTGCCCCACACCTTC. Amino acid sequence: CASSLQVPHTF.

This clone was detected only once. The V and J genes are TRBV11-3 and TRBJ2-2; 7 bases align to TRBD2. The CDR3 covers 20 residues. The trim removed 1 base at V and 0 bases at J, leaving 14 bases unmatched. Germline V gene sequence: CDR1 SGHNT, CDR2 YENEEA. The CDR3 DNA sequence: TGTGCCAGCAGCTTAGCCTGGTGGGAGGGCCACAATTCGAACACCGGGGAGCTGTTTTTT. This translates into CASSLAWWEGHNSNTGELFF.

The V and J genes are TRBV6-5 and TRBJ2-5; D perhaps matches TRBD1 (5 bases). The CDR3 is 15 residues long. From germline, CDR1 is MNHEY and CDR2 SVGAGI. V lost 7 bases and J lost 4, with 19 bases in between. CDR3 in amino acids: CASTTTTGIRETQYF. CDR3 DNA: TGTGCCAGCACCACTACTACAGGAATCCGAGAGACCCAGTACTTC.

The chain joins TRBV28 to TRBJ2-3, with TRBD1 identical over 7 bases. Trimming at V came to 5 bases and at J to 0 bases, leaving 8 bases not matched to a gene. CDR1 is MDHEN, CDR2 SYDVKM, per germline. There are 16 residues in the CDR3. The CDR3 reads CASSQTGVPSTDTQYF. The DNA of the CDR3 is TGTGCCAGCAGTCAAACAGGGGTCCCTAGCACAGATACGCAGTATTTT.

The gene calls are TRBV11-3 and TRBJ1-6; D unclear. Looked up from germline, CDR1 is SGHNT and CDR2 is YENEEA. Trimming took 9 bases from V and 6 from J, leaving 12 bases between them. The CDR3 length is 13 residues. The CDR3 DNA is TGTGCCAGTAAACAGAGAACTAATTCACCCCTCCACTTT. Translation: CASKQRTNSPLHF.

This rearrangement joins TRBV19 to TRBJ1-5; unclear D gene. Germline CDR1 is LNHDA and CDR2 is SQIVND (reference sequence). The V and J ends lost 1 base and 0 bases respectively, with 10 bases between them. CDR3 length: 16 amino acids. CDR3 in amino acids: CASSIVARISNQPQHF. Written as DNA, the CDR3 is TGTGCCAGTAGTATAGTGGCTAGGATTAGCAATCAGCCCCAGCATTTT.

This chain's CDR3 is CASSSRSGQGTSPLHF. CDR3 in DNA: TGTGCCAGTAGTTCTCGTTCCGGACAGGGAACTTCACCCCTCCACTTT. The chain links TRBV19 to TRBJ1-6, with TRBD1 matching 8 bases. This CDR3 has 16 amino acids. CDR1 is LNHDA, CDR2 SQIVND, per germline (reference sequence). The ends lost 5 bases at V and 9 bases at J; junction bases unmatched: 12.

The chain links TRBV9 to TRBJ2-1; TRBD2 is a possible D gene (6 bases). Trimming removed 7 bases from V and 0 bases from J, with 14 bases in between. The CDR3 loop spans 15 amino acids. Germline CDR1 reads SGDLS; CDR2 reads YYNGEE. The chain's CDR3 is CASALDYSSYNEQFF. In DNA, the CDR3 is TGTGCCAGCGCACTGGACTATAGCTCCTACAATGAGCAGTTCTTC.

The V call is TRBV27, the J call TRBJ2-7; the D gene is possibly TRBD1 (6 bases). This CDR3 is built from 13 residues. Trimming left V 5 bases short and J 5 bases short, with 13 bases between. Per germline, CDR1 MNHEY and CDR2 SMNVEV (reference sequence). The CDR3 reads CASSPTGSHEQYF. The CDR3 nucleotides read TGTGCCAGCAGTCCGACAGGATCGCACGAGCAGTACTTC.

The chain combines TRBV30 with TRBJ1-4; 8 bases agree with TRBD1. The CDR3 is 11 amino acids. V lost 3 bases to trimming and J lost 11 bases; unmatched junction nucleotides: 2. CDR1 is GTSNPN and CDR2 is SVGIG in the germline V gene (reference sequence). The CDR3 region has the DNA TGTGCCTGGAGCCGACAGGGGAAACTGTTTTTT. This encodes CAWSRQGKLFF.

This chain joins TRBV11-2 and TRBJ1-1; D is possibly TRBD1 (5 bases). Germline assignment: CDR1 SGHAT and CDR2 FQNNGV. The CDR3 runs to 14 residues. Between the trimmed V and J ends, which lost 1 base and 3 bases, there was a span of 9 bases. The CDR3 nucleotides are TGTGCCAGCAGCTTAGTGGGGGGGTACACTGAAGCTTTCTTT. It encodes CASSLVGGYTEAFF.

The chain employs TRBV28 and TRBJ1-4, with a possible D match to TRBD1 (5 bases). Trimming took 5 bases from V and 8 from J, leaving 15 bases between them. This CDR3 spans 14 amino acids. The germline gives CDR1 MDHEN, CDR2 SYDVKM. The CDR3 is CASSPTWGVEKLFF. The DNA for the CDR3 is TGTGCCAGCAGTCCTACCTGGGGGGTAGAAAAACTGTTTTTT. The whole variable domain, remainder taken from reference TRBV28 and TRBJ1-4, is DVKVTQSSRYLVKRTGEKVFLECVQDMDHENMFWYRQDPGLGLRLIYFSYDVKMKEKGDIPEGYSVSREKKERFSLILESASTNQTSMYLCASSPTWGVEKLFFGSGTQLSVL.

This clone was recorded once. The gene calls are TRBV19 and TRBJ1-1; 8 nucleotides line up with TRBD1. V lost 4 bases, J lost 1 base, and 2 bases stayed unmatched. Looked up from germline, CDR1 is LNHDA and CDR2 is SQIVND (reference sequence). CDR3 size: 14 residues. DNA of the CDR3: TGTGCCAGTAGTAACGGACAGGGGAACACTGAAGCTTTCTTT. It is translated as CASSNGQGNTEAFF. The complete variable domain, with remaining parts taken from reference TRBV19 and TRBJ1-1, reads DGGITQSPKYLFRKEGQNVTLSCEQNLNHDAMYWYRQDPGQGLRLIYYSQIVNDFQKGDIAEGYSVSREKKESFPLTVTSAQKNPTAFYLCASSNGQGNTEAFFGQGTRLTVV.

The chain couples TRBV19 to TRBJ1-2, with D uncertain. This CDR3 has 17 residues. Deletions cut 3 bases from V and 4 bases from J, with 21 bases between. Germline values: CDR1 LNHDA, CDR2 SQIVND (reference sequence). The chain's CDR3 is CASSIPNTRPMSYGYTF. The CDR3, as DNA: TGTGCCAGTAGTATCCCGAACACCCGTCCCATGTCCTATGGCTACACCTTC.